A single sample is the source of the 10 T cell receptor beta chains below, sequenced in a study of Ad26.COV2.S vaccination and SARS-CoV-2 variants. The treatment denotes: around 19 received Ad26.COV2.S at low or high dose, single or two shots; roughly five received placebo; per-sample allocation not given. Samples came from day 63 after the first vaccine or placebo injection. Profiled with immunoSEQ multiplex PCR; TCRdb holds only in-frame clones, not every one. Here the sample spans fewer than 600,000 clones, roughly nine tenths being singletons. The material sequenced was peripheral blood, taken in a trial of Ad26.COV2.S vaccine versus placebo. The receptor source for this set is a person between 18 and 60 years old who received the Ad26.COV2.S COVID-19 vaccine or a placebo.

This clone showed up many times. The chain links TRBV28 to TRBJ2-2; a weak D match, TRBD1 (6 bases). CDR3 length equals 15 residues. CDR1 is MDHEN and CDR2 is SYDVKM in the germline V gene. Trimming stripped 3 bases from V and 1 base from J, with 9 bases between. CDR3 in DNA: TGTGCCAGCAGTTTTCGGACAGAGAACACCGGGGAGCTGTTTTTT. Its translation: CASSFRTENTGELFF.

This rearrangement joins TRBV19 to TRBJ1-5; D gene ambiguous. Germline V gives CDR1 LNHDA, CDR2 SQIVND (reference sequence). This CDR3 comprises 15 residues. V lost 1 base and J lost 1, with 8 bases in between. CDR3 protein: CASSIGRRSNQPQHF. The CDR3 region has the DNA TGTGCCAGTAGTATAGGTAGGCGAAGCAATCAGCCCCAGCATTTT.

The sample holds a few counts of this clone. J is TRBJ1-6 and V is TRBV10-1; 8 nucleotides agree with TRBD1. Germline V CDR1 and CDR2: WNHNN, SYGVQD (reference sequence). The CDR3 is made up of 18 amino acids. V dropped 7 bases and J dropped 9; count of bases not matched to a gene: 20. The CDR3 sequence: CASTPRTGSWIGSSPLHF. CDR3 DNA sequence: TGCGCCAGCACGCCGAGGACAGGGAGCTGGATAGGTTCTTCACCCCTCCACTTT.

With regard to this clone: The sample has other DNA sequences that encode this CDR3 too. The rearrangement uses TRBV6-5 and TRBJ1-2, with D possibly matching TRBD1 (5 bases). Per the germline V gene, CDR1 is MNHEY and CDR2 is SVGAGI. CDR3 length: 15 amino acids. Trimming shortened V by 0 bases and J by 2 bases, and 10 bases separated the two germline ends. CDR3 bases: TGTGCCAGCAGTTACTCGTCCGGGGGGAACTATGGCTACACCTTC. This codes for CASSYSSGGNYGYTF.

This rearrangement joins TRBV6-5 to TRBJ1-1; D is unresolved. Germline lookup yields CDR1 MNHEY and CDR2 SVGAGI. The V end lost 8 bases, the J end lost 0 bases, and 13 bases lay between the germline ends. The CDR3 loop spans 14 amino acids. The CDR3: CASRTPDLNTEAFF. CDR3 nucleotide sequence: TGTGCCAGCCGCACACCGGACCTGAACACTGAAGCTTTCTTT.

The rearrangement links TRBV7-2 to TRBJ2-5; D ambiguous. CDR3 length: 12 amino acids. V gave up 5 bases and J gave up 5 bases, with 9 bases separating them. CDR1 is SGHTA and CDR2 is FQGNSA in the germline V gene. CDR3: CASSPSGETQYF. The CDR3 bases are TGTGCCAGCAGCCCTAGTGGGGAGACCCAGTACTTC.

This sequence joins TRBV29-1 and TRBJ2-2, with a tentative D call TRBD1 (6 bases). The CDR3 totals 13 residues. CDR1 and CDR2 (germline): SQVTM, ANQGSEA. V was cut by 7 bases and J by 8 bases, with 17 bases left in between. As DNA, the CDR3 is TGCAGCGCTACGACAACCGGGACAGGGGAGCTGTTTTTT. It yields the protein CSATTTGTGELFF.

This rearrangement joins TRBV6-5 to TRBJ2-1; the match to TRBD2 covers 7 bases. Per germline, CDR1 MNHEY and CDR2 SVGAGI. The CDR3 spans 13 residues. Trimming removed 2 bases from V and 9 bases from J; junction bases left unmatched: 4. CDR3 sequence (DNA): TGTGCCAGCAGTTACGGGGCGGGGGTTGAGCAGTTCTTC. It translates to CASSYGAGVEQFF.

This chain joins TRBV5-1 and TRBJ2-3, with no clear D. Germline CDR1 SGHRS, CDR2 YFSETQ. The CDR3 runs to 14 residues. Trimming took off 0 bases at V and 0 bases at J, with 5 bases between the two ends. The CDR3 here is CASSLAYSTDTQYF. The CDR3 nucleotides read TGCGCCAGCAGCTTGGCTTATAGCACAGATACGCAGTATTTT.

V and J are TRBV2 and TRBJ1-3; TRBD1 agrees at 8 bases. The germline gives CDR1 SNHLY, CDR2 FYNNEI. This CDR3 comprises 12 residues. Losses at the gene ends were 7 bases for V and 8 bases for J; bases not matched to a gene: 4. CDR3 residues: CASTETGDTIYF. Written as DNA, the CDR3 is TGTGCCAGCACTGAGACAGGGGACACCATATATTTT.